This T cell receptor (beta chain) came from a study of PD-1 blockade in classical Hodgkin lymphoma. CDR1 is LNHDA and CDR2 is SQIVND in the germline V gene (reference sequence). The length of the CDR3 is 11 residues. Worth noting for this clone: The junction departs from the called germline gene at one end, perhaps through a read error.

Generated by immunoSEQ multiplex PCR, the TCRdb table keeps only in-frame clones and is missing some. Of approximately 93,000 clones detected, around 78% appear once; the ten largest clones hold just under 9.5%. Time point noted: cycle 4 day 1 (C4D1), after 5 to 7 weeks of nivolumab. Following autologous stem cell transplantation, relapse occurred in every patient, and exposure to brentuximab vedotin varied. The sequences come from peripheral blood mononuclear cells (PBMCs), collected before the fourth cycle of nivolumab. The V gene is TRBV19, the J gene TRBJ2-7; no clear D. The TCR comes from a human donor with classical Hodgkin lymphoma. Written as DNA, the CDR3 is TGTGCCAGTAGTATAGGACAAGTTAAGGCGTTC. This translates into CASSIGQVKAF.